Below are 13 T cell receptor beta chains sequenced from a single sample in a study of T cells after yellow fever vaccination. MiXCR, applied by TCRdb to the 5' RACE reads, yields one record per CDR3 protein. Of around 100,000 distinct CDR3 sequences listed, around 8% were seen once; the top ten hold 25%. The material sequenced was CD8+ T cells sorted from PBMCs, taken 45 days after the yellow fever booster vaccination. These receptors were collected from a man aged 30-40 years who received the YFV17D yellow fever vaccine.

This clonotype was observed many times. Here the CDR3 reads CSFRAGYNEQFF. The CDR3 nucleotides read TGCAGCTTCAGGGCTGGCTACAATGAGCAGTTCTTC. The rearrangement uses TRBV29-1 and TRBJ2-1; TRBD1 might be the D (5 bases). Trimming pared 8 bases from V and 3 bases from J, leaving 11 bases between. CDR3 length equals 12 residues. Germline CDR1 SQVTM, CDR2 ANQGSEA.

This clonotype was detected ten times or more. The chain has TRBV28 and TRBJ2-7; TRBD2 aligns across 8 bases. CDR3 length: 14 amino acids. With 5 bases clipped from V and 6 bases from J, the junction kept 9 bases outside the gene matches. CDR1 MDHEN and CDR2 SYDVKM come from the germline V gene. CDR3 amino acids: CASSQFSGTSEQYF. The CDR3 nucleotides read TGTGCCAGCAGTCAATTTAGCGGGACCTCCGAGCAGTACTTC.

Many counts were recorded for this clonotype. V usage is TRBV5-5 and J usage is TRBJ2-7; D call uncertain. The germline V gene encodes CDR1 SGHKS and CDR2 YYEKEE (reference sequence). Trimming removed 4 bases from V and 0 bases from J, with 5 bases in between. The CDR3 is 12 amino acids. The CDR3 bases are TGTGCCAGCAGCCACTACTCCTACGAGCAGTACTTC. Its protein is CASSHYSYEQYF.

The rearrangement uses TRBV5-1 and TRBJ2-5; D is unresolved. The germline gives CDR1 SGHRS, CDR2 YFSETQ. The CDR3 consists of 12 residues. V lost 3 bases and J 5 bases, leaving 8 bases between the germline ends. CDR3 sequence (DNA): TGCGCCAGCAGCTCGGCAATTGAGACCCAGTACTTC. It is translated as CASSSAIETQYF.

This clonotype was recorded at least ten times. The chain combines TRBV3-1 with TRBJ1-5; D unclear. This CDR3 contains 14 residues. V lost 0 bases and J lost 2, with 5 bases in between. Germline V gene sequence: CDR1 LGHDT, CDR2 YNNKEL (reference sequence). The CDR3 here is CASSQDPGNQPQHF. The CDR3 DNA reads as TGTGCCAGCAGCCAAGATCCAGGCAATCAGCCCCAGCATTTT.

This clonotype appeared many times. This chain connects TRBV10-3 to TRBJ2-1; 7 bases fit TRBD2. The CDR3 is 14 amino acids. Germline V lookup: CDR1 ENHRY, CDR2 SYGVKD. The V gene end was trimmed by 8 bases and the J gene end by 1 base; junction bases not matched to a gene: 5. CDR3 nucleotides: TGTGCCATCTTTCCGGGAGGATCCTACAATGAGCAGTTCTTC. It specifies CAIFPGGSYNEQFF.

In this sample, this clonotype turned up many times. The DNA for the CDR3 is TGCAGCGTTGAAGAACCTCAGGCCTCTTTTAATGAGCAGTTCTTC. It codes for CSVEEPQASFNEQFF. This sequence joins TRBV29-1 and TRBJ2-1; D unresolved. V dropped 0 bases and J dropped 7 bases, with 16 bases sitting between them. The germline CDR1 and CDR2 sequences are SQVTM and ANQGSEA. CDR3 size: 15 residues.

A few counts support this clonotype. The chain employs TRBV5-1 and TRBJ2-1; 14 bases fit TRBD2. CDR1 is SGHRS, CDR2 YFSETQ, per germline. With V trimmed by 1 base and J by 3 bases, 6 bases remained unmatched. The CDR3 spans 18 residues. The CDR3 DNA reads TGCGCCAGCAGCTTGTGGGGACTAGCGGGAGATCTCTACAATGAGCAGTTCTTC. Its translation is CASSLWGLAGDLYNEQFF. The complete variable domain, with remaining parts taken from reference TRBV5-1 and TRBJ2-1, reads KAGVTQTPRYLIKTRGQQVTLSCSPISGHRSVSWYQQTPGQGLQFLFEYFSETQRNKGNFPGRFSGRQFSNSRSEMNVSTLELGDSALYLCASSLWGLAGDLYNEQFFGPGTRLTVL.

This clonotype showed up just a few times. The V and J genes are TRBV29-1 and TRBJ2-7; no reliable D call. Germline V gives CDR1 SQVTM, CDR2 ANQGSEA. V was cut by 3 bases and J by 0 bases, with 12 bases left in between. The CDR3 has 14 amino acids. Written as DNA, the CDR3 is TGCAGCGTTGAGGACGACACCCACTCCTACGAGCAGTACTTC. This gives the protein CSVEDDTHSYEQYF.

The table lists this clonotype with many counts. The chain has TRBV4-3 and TRBJ2-1; D is unclear. The V end was cut by 0 bases, the J end by 6 bases, with 6 bases between. CDR3 length: 13 amino acids. From germline, CDR1 is LGHNA and CDR2 YSLEER. CDR3 nucleotides: TGCGCCAGCAGCCAAGATCGTACCAATGAGCAGTTCTTC. Its translation: CASSQDRTNEQFF.

There are a few counts of this clonotype. This rearrangement joins TRBV7-2 to TRBJ2-7; 9 bases are a match to TRBD2. The CDR3 is made up of 15 amino acids. Losses at the gene ends were 3 bases for V and 6 bases for J; bases not matched to a gene: 9. Germline V lookup: CDR1 SGHTA, CDR2 FQGNSA. This chain's CDR3 is CASSLSPGLASEQYF. CDR3 coding DNA: TGTGCCAGCAGCTTGTCTCCGGGACTAGCCTCCGAGCAGTACTTC.

This clonotype was found many times. This chain joins TRBV4-3 and TRBJ2-7; 11 bases line up with TRBD1. The CDR3 totals 16 residues. The V gene's germline CDR1 is LGHNA and CDR2 YSLEER. Unmatched junction bases numbered 8, after V lost 4 bases and J lost 3 bases. The CDR3 protein is CASSPRGQGAVYEQYF. The CDR3 bases are TGCGCCAGCAGCCCCCGAGGACAGGGGGCCGTCTACGAGCAGTACTTC.

This clonotype has a count of ten or more. The chain couples TRBV20-1 to TRBJ1-1; D perhaps matches TRBD1 (6 bases). This CDR3 comprises 14 residues. Looked up from germline, CDR1 is DFQATT and CDR2 is SNEGSKA (reference sequence). Trimming took off 0 bases at V and 10 bases at J, with 18 bases between the two ends. The CDR3 here is CSARDGVQGSGAFF. The DNA of the CDR3 is TGCAGTGCTAGAGATGGGGTTCAGGGGTCGGGAGCTTTCTTT.